This T cell receptor beta chain was sequenced during a study of blood T cells in healthy people across ages. A second PCR, run for roughly 7 to 12 cycles, used a sample-barcoded 5' primer plus a J-beta primer mix. TCRdb re-analysed the 5' RACE reads in MiXCR, keeping a single row per CDR3 protein. The data hold 1.8 million or so distinct CDR3 sequences, with around 42% observed a single time. The CDR3 is 12 residues long. From germline, CDR1 is SGHAT and CDR2 FQDESV (reference sequence). With 4 bases clipped from V and 9 bases from J, the junction kept 5 bases outside the gene matches. The sequence was obtained from a human donor in good health. The chain recombines TRBV11-1 with TRBJ2-7, with 8 positions matching TRBD1. Sequencing was carried out using blood. The CDR3 DNA is TGTGCCAGCAGCTCAGCCGGGACAGGGCAGTACTTC. It specifies CASSSAGTGQYF.